The 31 T cell receptor beta chains listed next were all sequenced from one sample in a study of blood T cell repertoires in COVID-19. Libraries were prepared by immunoSEQ multiplex PCR; TCRdb keeps only in-frame clonotypes and omits some of them. The sample carries hundreds of thousands of clones, around 86% recorded once. The sample was peripheral blood. The receptors here all came from a woman under 40 who had recovered from COVID-19.

This chain links TRBV18 with TRBJ2-2, with 13 bases matching TRBD2. The CDR3 consists of 18 residues. After removal of 2 bases from V and 2 bases from J, the junction contained 5 bases not matched to a gene. Germline V gene data show CDR1 as KGHSH and CDR2 as LQKENI. The CDR3 nucleotides are TGTGCCAGCTCACCAAGACTAGCGGGAGGAACTAACACCGGGGAGCTGTTTTTT. This encodes CASSPRLAGGTNTGELFF.

CDR3 in DNA: TGTGCCAGCAGCCCTCCAAGTCAGGAGAACACTGAAGCTTTCTTT. Protein product: CASSPPSQENTEAFF. The chain recombines TRBV11-2 with TRBJ1-1; D gene uncertain. The CDR3 spans 15 residues. The V end was cut by 5 bases, the J end by 1 base, with 14 bases between. Germline CDR1 SGHAT, CDR2 FQNNGV. The full variable domain, in which reference TRBV11-2 and TRBJ1-1 provide the parts outside the CDR3, is EAGVAQSPRYKIIEKRQSVAFWCNPISGHATLYWYQQILGQGPKLLIQFQNNGVVDDSQLPKDRFSAERLKGVDSTLKIQPAKLEDSAVYLCASSPPSQENTEAFFGQGTRLTVV.

This sequence joins TRBV7-3 and TRBJ2-1; TRBD2 aligns across 14 bases. This CDR3 is built from 15 residues. V lost 5 bases, J lost 11 bases, and 8 bases stayed unmatched. CDR1 is SGHTA and CDR2 is FQGTGA in the germline V gene. CDR3 protein: CASSEGTSGSHKQFF. As DNA, the CDR3 is TGTGCCAGCAGCGAAGGGACTAGCGGGAGCCATAAGCAGTTCTTC.

V gene TRBV27 combines with J gene TRBJ1-5, with D unresolved. Germline V gene sequence: CDR1 MNHEY, CDR2 SMNVEV (reference sequence). The CDR3 has 14 residues. Trimming stripped 1 base from V and 4 bases from J, with 8 bases between. The CDR3 loop reads CASSLFSPNQPQHF. The CDR3, as DNA: TGTGCCAGCAGTTTATTCTCTCCGAATCAGCCCCAGCATTTT.

The CDR3 DNA reads TGTGCCAGCAGCTTACGACAACGGGACTCCCTCTCTGGAAACACCATATATTTT. This gives the protein CASSLRQRDSLSGNTIYF. The chain employs TRBV11-2 and TRBJ1-3, with D maybe TRBD1 (5 bases). V was shortened by 2 bases and J by 0 bases, with 17 bases between the two germline ends. The CDR3 spans 18 residues. The germline gives CDR1 SGHAT, CDR2 FQNNGV.

Here the CDR3 reads CASSQELAGSNEQFF. The CDR3 DNA follows: TGCGCCAGCAGCCAAGAACTAGCGGGGTCGAATGAGCAGTTCTTC. The chain uses TRBV4-1 and TRBJ2-1; 10 bases match TRBD2. V lost 0 bases, J lost 7 bases, and 3 bases stayed unmatched. The CDR3 contains 15 residues. Germline loops: CDR1 MGHRA, CDR2 YSYEKL.

The chain links TRBV25-1 to TRBJ1-1; D is unclear. This CDR3 is 13 amino acids long. V lost 1 base to trimming and J lost 6 bases, with 9 bases between them. Germline CDR1 MGHDK, CDR2 SYGVNS. CDR3 region: CASSESRGAEAFF. For the CDR3, the DNA is TGTGCCAGCAGTGAATCACGTGGAGCTGAAGCTTTCTTT.

V is TRBV11-3 and J is TRBJ2-5; D ambiguous. V was trimmed by 0 bases and J by 4 bases, leaving 6 bases between them. This CDR3 is 13 amino acids long. Germline V CDR1 and CDR2: SGHNT, YENEEA. In DNA form, the CDR3 reads TGTGCCAGCAGCTTAGACCCAGGAGAGACCCAGTACTTC. Its translation is CASSLDPGETQYF.

V usage is TRBV7-2 and J usage is TRBJ1-5; D is ambiguous. This CDR3 comprises 15 residues. Between the trimmed V and J ends, which lost 1 base and 3 bases, there was a span of 10 bases. Germline V lookup: CDR1 SGHTA, CDR2 FQGNSA. The CDR3 sequence: CASSLETGNNQPQHF. The CDR3 bases are TGTGCCAGCAGCTTAGAGACGGGGAACAATCAGCCCCAGCATTTT.

This clone was found many times. The CDR3 loop reads CASSQDSRTSGGRDTQYF. The CDR3 DNA reads TGCGCCAGCAGCCAAGACTCCAGGACTAGCGGGGGGAGAGATACGCAGTATTTT. The chain recombines TRBV4-1 with TRBJ2-3; 14 bases are shared with TRBD2. The CDR3 spans 18 residues. After removal of 0 bases from V and 5 bases from J, the junction contained 7 bases not matched to a gene. CDR1 and CDR2 from the germline V gene are MGHRA and YSYEKL.

This chain links TRBV7-2 with TRBJ2-1; 10 nucleotides match TRBD2. The CDR3 has 15 amino acids. V lost 4 bases to trimming and J lost 5 bases; unmatched junction nucleotides: 5. Per the germline V gene, CDR1 is SGHTA and CDR2 is FQGNSA. DNA of the CDR3: TGTGCCAGCAGCTCCGTGAGCGGGGGGGACAATGAGCAGTTCTTC. This sequence encodes CASSSVSGGDNEQFF.

V usage is TRBV19 and J usage is TRBJ1-5; the D gene is possibly TRBD1 (5 bases). The germline CDR1 and CDR2 sequences are LNHDA and SQIVND (reference sequence). Trimming removed 3 bases from V and 4 bases from J, with 13 bases in between. The length of the CDR3 is 15 residues. The CDR3 region is CASSMANRGNQPQHF. The CDR3 region has the DNA TGTGCCAGTAGTATGGCGAACCGGGGGAATCAGCCCCAGCATTTT.

The chain joins TRBV6-6 to TRBJ2-3; TRBD2 matches at 12 bases. The germline CDR1 and CDR2 sequences are MNHNY and SVGAGI (reference sequence). V was pared by 6 bases and J by 2 bases, with 6 bases of the junction left unmatched. The CDR3 sequence is 16 residues long. This CDR3 reads CASSLLAGGLTDTQYF. The CDR3 DNA sequence: TGTGCCAGCAGCTTACTAGCGGGGGGTCTCACAGATACGCAGTATTTT.

This chain links TRBV6-2 or TRBV6-3 with TRBJ1-1; possible D gene TRBD1, 6 bases. V lost 0 bases, J lost 5 bases, and 7 bases lay in between. This CDR3 comprises 13 residues. In germline, CDR1 is MNHEY, CDR2 SVGEGT. DNA of the CDR3: TGTGCCAGCAGTTACTCGAGGGGGACTGAAGCTTTCTTT. It codes for CASSYSRGTEAFF.

The gene calls are TRBV27 and TRBJ2-3, with TRBD2 as a possible D gene (5 bases). Trimming pared 6 bases from V and 7 bases from J, leaving 14 bases between. The CDR3 covers 13 residues. CDR1 is MNHEY, CDR2 SMNVEV, per germline (reference sequence). The CDR3 loop reads CASRKRFGNTQYF. The CDR3 bases are TGTGCCAGCAGAAAGCGTTTCGGGAATACGCAGTATTTT.

This chain joins TRBV10-3 and TRBJ2-1; D is uncertain. Germline assignment: CDR1 ENHRY and CDR2 SYGVKD. V was trimmed by 0 bases and J by 3 bases, leaving 9 bases between them. CDR3 length: 15 residues. This CDR3 reads CAISESGSNYNEQFF. CDR3 in DNA: TGTGCCATCAGTGAGTCGGGTAGCAACTACAATGAGCAGTTCTTC.

The chain has TRBV27 and TRBJ2-7; a weak D match, TRBD1 (5 bases). The CDR3 is 13 amino acids. Trimming took 4 bases from V and 4 from J, leaving 11 bases between them. Germline lookup yields CDR1 MNHEY and CDR2 SMNVEV (reference sequence). The CDR3 here is CASSSQGFYEQYF. CDR3 nucleotide sequence: TGTGCCAGCAGTTCCCAGGGTTTTTACGAGCAGTACTTC.

J is TRBJ2-2 and V is TRBV5-1, with D perhaps matching TRBD1 (5 bases). Germline loops: CDR1 SGHRS, CDR2 YFSETQ. The CDR3 length is 15 residues. V was pared by 3 bases and J by 0 bases, with 9 bases between. DNA for the CDR3: TGCGCCAGCAGCTCGGACACTCCGAACACCGGGGAGCTGTTTTTT. It specifies CASSSDTPNTGELFF.

This chain uses TRBV28 with TRBJ1-3; 9 bases are a match to TRBD1. V shed 4 bases, J shed 0 bases, and the junction held 7 bases outside the gene matches. Germline values: CDR1 MDHEN, CDR2 SYDVKM. The CDR3 spans 17 residues. CDR3 region: CASSWGQGMGSGNTIYF. CDR3 nucleotides: TGTGCCAGCAGTTGGGGACAGGGTATGGGCTCTGGAAACACCATATATTTT.

The V gene is TRBV4-2, the J gene TRBJ1-2, with D maybe TRBD1 (5 bases). Trimming left V 1 base short and J 7 bases short, with 13 bases between. CDR3 size: 14 residues. Looked up from germline, CDR1 is LGHNA and CDR2 is YNFKEQ. The CDR3 DNA is TGTGCCAGCAGCCAAGTGGGCAGGGAGGCTGGCTACACCTTC. Translation: CASSQVGREAGYTF.

The rearrangement uses TRBV28 and TRBJ2-7; possible D gene TRBD2, 7 bases. The CDR3 covers 17 residues. Germline lookup yields CDR1 MDHEN and CDR2 SYDVKM. Between the trimmed V and J ends, which lost 8 bases and 1 base, there was a span of 24 bases. As DNA, the CDR3 is TGTGCCAGCTGGGAGGGGGAAAGGGGGAAACCTTCCTACGAGCAGTACTTC. Translation gives CASWEGERGKPSYEQYF. Looking up the rest from reference TRBV28 and TRBJ2-7 gives the full variable domain: DVKVTQSSRYLVKRTGEKVFLECVQDMDHENMFWYRQDPGLGLRLIYFSYDVKMKEKGDIPEGYSVSREKKERFSLILESASTNQTSMYLCASWEGERGKPSYEQYFGPGTRLTVT.

This chain connects TRBV6-2 or TRBV6-3 to TRBJ2-2; 12 bases are shared with TRBD2. This CDR3 has 15 amino acids. J gave up 6 bases and V 5 bases, and 4 bases lay outside the gene matches. Germline values: CDR1 MNHEY, CDR2 SVGEGT. CDR3 in amino acids: CASSPSSGRAGELFF. CDR3 DNA: TGTGCCAGCAGTCCATCTAGCGGGAGGGCCGGGGAGCTGTTTTTT.

The chain is built from TRBV28 and TRBJ2-3, with 10 bases aligning to TRBD2. Looked up from germline, CDR1 is MDHEN and CDR2 is SYDVKM. J lost 1 base, V lost 6 bases, and 10 bases had no gene match. This CDR3 is built from 17 residues. CDR3 region: CASSGPAGGKGTDTQYF. CDR3 bases: TGTGCCAGCAGCGGACCAGCGGGAGGGAAGGGCACAGATACGCAGTATTTT.

The chain employs TRBV20-1 and TRBJ2-7; D possibly corresponds to TRBD2 (6 bases). The germline V gene encodes CDR1 DFQATT and CDR2 SNEGSKA (reference sequence). This CDR3 is built from 14 residues. Trimming left V 3 bases short and J 4 bases short, with 16 bases between. CDR3 DNA sequence: TGCAGTGCTAGTCCGGGACTTCCACAATACGAGCAGTACTTC. This encodes CSASPGLPQYEQYF.

The chain recombines TRBV6-5 with TRBJ2-7, with a weak D call TRBD1 (5 bases). CDR3 length: 15 residues. V lost 0 bases and J lost 4, with 13 bases in between. Germline loops: CDR1 MNHEY, CDR2 SVGAGI. This CDR3 reads CASSYSSPGHYEQYF. The DNA for the CDR3 is TGTGCCAGCAGTTACTCTTCTCCAGGGCATTACGAGCAGTACTTC.

The chain links TRBV27 to TRBJ2-7; D gene uncertain. CDR3 length equals 13 residues. CDR1 MNHEY and CDR2 SMNVEV come from the germline V gene (reference sequence). Trimming took off 5 bases at V and 2 bases at J, with 10 bases between the two ends. This CDR3 is CASSRGAPYEQYF. The CDR3 DNA sequence: TGTGCCAGCAGTCGAGGAGCTCCCTACGAGCAGTACTTC.

This chain connects TRBV28 to TRBJ1-1; D is uncertain. The CDR3 is 16 amino acids. Deletions cut 10 bases from V and 0 bases from J, with 21 bases between. In germline, CDR1 is MDHEN, CDR2 SYDVKM. In DNA, the CDR3 is TGTGCCATCACCCTCGGGGATAAAGAGATGAACACTGAAGCTTTCTTT. The encoded protein is CAITLGDKEMNTEAFF.

This clone was observed a single time. The rearrangement joins TRBV5-1 to TRBJ2-3, with 7 positions matching TRBD1. V was clipped by 4 bases and J by 2 bases; unmatched bases: 4. The CDR3 covers 14 residues. Germline V CDR1 and CDR2: SGHRS, YFSETQ. The DNA of the CDR3 is TGCGCCAGCAGCGATACAGGGGCCACAGATACGCAGTATTTT. It specifies CASSDTGATDTQYF.

V usage is TRBV13 and J usage is TRBJ2-5; a weak D match, TRBD2 (5 bases). The CDR3 contains 15 residues. V was cut by 0 bases and J by 4 bases, with 12 bases left in between. The V gene's germline CDR1 is PRHDT and CDR2 FYEKMQ (reference sequence). CDR3 protein: CASSLGLLEAETQYF. As DNA, the CDR3 is TGTGCCAGCAGCTTAGGCCTTCTGGAGGCAGAGACCCAGTACTTC.

V gene TRBV21-1 combines with J gene TRBJ2-1; whether TRBD1, the table's D call, matches the DNA was not checked. TRBV21-1 is deemed a pseudogene. This CDR3 contains 17 residues. CDR3 protein: CASSKGSQTLIYNEQFF. Written as DNA, the CDR3 is TGTGCCAGCAGCAAAGGAAGTCAGACATTAATCTACAATGAGCAGTTCTTC.

The table lists this clone with a count of one. This chain connects TRBV5-3 to TRBJ2-7, with 7 bases aligning to TRBD2. TRBV5-3 is reported as an ORF; its role is uncertain. Losses at the gene ends were 0 bases for V and 2 bases for J; bases not matched to a gene: 5. The length of the CDR3 is 15 residues. The CDR3 DNA follows: TGTGCCAGAAGCTTGGAGCGGGACTGTACCTACGAGCAGTACTTC. It translates to CARSLERDCTYEQYF.